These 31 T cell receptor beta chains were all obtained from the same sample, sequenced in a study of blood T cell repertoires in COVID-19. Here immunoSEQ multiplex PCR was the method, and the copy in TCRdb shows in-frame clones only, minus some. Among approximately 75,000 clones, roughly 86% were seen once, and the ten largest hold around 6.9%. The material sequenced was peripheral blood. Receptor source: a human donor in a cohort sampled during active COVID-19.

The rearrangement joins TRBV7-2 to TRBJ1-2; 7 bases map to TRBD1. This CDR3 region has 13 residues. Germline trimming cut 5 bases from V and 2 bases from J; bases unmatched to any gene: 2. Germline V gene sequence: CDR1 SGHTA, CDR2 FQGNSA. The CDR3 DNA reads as TGTGCCAGCAGCCCGGACAGGAACTATGGCTACACCTTC. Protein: CASSPDRNYGYTF.

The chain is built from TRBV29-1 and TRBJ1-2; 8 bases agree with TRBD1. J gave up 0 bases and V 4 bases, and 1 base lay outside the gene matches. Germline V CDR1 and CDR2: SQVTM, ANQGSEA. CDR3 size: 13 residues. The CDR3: CSVVTGANYGYTF. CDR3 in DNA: TGCAGCGTTGTGACAGGGGCTAACTATGGCTACACCTTC. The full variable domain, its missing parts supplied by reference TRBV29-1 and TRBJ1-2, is SAVISQKPSRDICQRGTSLTIQCQVDSQVTMMFWYRQQPGQSLTLIATANQGSEATYESGFVIDKFPISRPNLTFSTLTVSNMSPEDSSIYLCSVVTGANYGYTFGSGTRLTVV.

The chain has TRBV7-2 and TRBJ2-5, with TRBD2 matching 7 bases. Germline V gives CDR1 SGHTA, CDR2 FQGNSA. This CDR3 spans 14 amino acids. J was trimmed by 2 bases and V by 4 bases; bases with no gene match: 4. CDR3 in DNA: TGTGCCAGCAGCTACGGACTAGTTCAAGAGACCCAGTACTTC. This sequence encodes CASSYGLVQETQYF.

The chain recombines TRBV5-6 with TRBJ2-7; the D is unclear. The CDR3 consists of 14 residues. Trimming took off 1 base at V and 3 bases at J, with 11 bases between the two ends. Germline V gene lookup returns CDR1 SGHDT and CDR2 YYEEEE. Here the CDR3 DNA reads TGTGCCAGCAGCTTGTTCCCAGGTCTCTACGAGCAGTACTTC. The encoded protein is CASSLFPGLYEQYF.

As DNA, the CDR3 is TGTGCCAGCAAAACCCCCGGGACAGGGAACACTGAAGCTTTCTTT. Its translation: CASKTPGTGNTEAFF. The chain has TRBV25-1 and TRBJ1-1, with 8 bases identical to TRBD1. Losses at the gene ends were 7 bases for V and 1 base for J; bases not matched to a gene: 8. The CDR3 covers 15 residues. CDR1 and CDR2 (germline): MGHDK, SYGVNS.

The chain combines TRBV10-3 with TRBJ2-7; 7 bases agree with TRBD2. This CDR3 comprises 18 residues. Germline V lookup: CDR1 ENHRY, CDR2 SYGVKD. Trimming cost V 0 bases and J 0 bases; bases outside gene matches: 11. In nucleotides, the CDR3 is TGTGCCATCAGTGAGTCAGCGGGGCAGGGAAGGAGCTCCTACGAGCAGTACTTC. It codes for CAISESAGQGRSSYEQYF.

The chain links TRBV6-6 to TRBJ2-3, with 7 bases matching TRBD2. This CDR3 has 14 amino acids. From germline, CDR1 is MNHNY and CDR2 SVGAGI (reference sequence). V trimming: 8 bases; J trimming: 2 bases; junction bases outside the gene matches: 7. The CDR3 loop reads CASFWGGNTDTQYF. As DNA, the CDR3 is TGTGCCAGCTTCTGGGGGGGGAACACAGATACGCAGTATTTT.

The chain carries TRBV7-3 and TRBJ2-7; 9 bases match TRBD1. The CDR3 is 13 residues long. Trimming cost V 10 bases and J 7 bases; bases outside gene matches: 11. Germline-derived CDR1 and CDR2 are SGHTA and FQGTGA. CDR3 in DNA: TGTGCCAAATACAGGGGGCCCCCCCATGAGCAGTACTTC. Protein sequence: CAKYRGPPHEQYF.

CDR3 protein: CASSRALAGSYEQYF. CDR3 nucleotide sequence: TGTGCCAGCAGCCGAGCCCTAGCGGGCAGCTACGAGCAGTACTTC. The chain is built from TRBV2 and TRBJ2-7, with 8 nucleotides matching TRBD2. V was pared by 6 bases and J by 3 bases, with 10 bases of the junction left unmatched. The germline CDR1 and CDR2 sequences are SNHLY and FYNNEI. The CDR3 sequence is 15 residues long.

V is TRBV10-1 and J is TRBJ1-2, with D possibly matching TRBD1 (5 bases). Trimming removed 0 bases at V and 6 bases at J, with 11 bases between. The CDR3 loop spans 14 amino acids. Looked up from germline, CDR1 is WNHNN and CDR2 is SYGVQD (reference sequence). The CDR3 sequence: CASSESTWGDGYTF. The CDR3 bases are TGCGCCAGCAGTGAGTCGACTTGGGGGGATGGCTACACCTTC.

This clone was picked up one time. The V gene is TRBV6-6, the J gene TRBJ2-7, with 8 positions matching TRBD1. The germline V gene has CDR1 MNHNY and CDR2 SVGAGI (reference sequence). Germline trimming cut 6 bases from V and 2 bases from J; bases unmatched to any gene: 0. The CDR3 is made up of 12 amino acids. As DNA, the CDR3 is TGTGCCAGCAGACAGGGGGCCTACGAGCAGTACTTC. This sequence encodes CASRQGAYEQYF.

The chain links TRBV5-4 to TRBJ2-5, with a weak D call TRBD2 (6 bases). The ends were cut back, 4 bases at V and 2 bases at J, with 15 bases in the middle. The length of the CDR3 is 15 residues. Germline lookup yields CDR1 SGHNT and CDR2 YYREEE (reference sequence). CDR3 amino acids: CASSAPPGTQETQYF. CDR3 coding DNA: TGTGCCAGCAGCGCACCGCCAGGGACTCAAGAGACCCAGTACTTC.

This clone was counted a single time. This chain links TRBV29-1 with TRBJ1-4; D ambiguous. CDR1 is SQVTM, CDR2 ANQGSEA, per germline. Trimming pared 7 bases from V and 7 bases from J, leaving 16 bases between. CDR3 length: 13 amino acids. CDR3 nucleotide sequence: TGCAGCGCCAGCGGGGAGTCGGGTGAAAAACTGTTTTTT. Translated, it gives CSASGESGEKLFF.

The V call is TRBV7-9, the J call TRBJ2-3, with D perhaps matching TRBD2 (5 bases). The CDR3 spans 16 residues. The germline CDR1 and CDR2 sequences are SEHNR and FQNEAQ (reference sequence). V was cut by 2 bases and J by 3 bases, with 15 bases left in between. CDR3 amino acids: CASSLSNGNETDTQYF. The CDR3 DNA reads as TGTGCCAGCAGCTTAAGTAACGGGAACGAAACAGATACGCAGTATTTT.

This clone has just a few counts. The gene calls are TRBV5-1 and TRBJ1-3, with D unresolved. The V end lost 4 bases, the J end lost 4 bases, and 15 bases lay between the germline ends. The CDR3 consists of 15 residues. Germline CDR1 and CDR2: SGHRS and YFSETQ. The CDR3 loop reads CASSRQAVAGNTIYF. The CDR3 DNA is TGCGCCAGCAGCCGCCAGGCAGTTGCAGGAAACACCATATATTTT.

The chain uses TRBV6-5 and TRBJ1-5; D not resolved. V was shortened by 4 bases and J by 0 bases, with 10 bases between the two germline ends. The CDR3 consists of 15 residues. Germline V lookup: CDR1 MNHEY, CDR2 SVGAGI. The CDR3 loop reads CASSSGFYSNQPQHF. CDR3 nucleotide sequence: TGTGCCAGCAGTTCGGGGTTCTATAGCAATCAGCCCCAGCATTTT.

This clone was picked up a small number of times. The DNA for the CDR3 is TGCGCCAGCAGCCCGGAAGAGAGGAGCTATGGCTACACCTTC. Amino acids: CASSPEERSYGYTF. The chain links TRBV5-1 to TRBJ1-2; D is undetermined. Per the germline V gene, CDR1 is SGHRS and CDR2 is YFSETQ. V was shortened by 4 bases and J by 4 bases, with 14 bases between the two germline ends. This CDR3 contains 14 residues.

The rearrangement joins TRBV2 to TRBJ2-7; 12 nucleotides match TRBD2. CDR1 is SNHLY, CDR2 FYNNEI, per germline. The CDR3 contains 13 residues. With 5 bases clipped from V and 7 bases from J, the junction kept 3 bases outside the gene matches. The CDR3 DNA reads TGTGCCAGCAGTCAAGGACTAGCGGGGGAGCAGTACTTC. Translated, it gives CASSQGLAGEQYF.

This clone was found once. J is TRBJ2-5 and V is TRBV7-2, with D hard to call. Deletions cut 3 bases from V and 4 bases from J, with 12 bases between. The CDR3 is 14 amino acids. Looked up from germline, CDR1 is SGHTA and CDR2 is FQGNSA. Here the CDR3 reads CASSLAWSAETQYF. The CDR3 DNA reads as TGTGCCAGCAGCTTGGCGTGGAGCGCAGAGACCCAGTACTTC.

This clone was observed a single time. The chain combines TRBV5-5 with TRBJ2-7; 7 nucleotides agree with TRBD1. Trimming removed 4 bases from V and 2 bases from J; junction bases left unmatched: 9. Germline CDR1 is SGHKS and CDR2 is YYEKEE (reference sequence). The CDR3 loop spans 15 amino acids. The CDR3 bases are TGTGCCAGCAGCGTGACAGGGTCGGGGCCCTACGAGCAGTACTTC. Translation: CASSVTGSGPYEQYF. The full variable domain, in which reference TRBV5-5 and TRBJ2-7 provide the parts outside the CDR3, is DAGVTQSPTHLIKTRGQQVTLRCSPISGHKSVSWYQQVLGQGPQFIFQYYEKEERGRGNFPDRFSARQFPNYSSELNVNALLLGDSALYLCASSVTGSGPYEQYFGPGTRLTVT.

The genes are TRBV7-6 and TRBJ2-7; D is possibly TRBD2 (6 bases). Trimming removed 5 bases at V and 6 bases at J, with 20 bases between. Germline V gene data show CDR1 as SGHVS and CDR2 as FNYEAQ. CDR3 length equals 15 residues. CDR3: CASSPSQVISGEQYF. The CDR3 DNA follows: TGTGCCAGCAGCCCCTCTCAGGTTATTAGCGGCGAGCAGTACTTC. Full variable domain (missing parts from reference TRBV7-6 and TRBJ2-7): GAGVSQSPRYKVTKRGQDVALRCDPISGHVSLYWYRQALGQGPEFLTYFNYEAQQDKSGLPNDRFSAERPEGSISTLTIQRTEQRDSAMYRCASSPSQVISGEQYFGPGTRLTVT.

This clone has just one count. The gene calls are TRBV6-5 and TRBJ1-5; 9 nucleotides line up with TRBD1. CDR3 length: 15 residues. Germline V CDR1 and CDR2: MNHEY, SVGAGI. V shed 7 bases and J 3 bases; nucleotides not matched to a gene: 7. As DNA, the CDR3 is TGTGCCAGCACCCGACAGGGGGGCTTCAATCAGCCCCAGCATTTT. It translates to CASTRQGGFNQPQHF.

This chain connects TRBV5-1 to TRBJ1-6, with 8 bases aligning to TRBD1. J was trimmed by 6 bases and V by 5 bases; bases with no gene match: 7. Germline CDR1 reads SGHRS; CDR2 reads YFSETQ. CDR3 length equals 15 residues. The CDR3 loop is CASRSQGAGNSPLHF. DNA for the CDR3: TGCGCCAGCAGATCTCAGGGGGCAGGTAATTCACCCCTCCACTTT.

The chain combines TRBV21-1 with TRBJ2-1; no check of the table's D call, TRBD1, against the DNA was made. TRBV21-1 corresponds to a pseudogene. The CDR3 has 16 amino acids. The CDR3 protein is CASSMGGTGRNNEQFF. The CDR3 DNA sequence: TGTGCCAGCAGCATGGGAGGGACAGGGCGGAACAATGAGCAGTTCTTC.

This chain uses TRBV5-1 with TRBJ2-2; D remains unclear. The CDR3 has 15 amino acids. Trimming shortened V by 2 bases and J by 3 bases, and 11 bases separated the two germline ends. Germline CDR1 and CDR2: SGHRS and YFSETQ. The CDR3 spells CASSFEDSYTGELFF. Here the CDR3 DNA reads TGCGCCAGCAGCTTCGAAGACTCATACACCGGGGAGCTGTTTTTT.

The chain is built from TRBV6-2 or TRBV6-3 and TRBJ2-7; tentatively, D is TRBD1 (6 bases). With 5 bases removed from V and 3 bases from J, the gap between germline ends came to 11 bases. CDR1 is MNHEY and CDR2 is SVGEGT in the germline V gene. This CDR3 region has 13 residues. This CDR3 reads CASSRLTGYEQYF. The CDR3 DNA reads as TGTGCCAGCAGTCGCCTGACAGGCTACGAGCAGTACTTC.

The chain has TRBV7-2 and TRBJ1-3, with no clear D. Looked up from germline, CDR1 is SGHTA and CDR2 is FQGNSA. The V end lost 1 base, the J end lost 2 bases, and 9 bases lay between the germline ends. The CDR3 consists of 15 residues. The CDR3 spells CASSLGPFPGNTIYF. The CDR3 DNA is TGTGCCAGCAGCTTAGGTCCCTTCCCTGGAAACACCATATATTTT.

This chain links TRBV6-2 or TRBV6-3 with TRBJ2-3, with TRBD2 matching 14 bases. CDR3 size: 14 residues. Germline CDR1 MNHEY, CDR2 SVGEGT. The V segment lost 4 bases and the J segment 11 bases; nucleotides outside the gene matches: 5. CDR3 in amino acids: CASSSGTSGGKQYF. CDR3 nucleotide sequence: TGTGCCAGCAGTTCCGGGACTAGCGGGGGAAAGCAGTATTTT.

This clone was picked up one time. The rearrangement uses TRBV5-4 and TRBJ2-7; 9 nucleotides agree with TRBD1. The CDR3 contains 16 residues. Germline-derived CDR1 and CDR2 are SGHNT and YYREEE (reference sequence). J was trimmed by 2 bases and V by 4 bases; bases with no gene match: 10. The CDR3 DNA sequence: TGTGCCAGCAGCGGCACGGGACAGGGAACACCCTACGAGCAGTACTTC. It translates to CASSGTGQGTPYEQYF. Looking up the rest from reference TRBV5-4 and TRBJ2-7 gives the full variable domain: ETGVTQSPTHLIKTRGQQVTLRCSSQSGHNTVSWYQQALGQGPQFIFQYYREEENGRGNFPPRFSGLQFPNYSSELNVNALELDDSALYLCASSGTGQGTPYEQYFGPGTRLTVT.

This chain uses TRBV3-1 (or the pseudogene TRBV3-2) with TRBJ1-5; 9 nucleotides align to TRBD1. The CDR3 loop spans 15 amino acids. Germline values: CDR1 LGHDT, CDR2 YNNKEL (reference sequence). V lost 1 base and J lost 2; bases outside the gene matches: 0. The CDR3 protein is CASSQGTGGNQPQHF. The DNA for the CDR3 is TGTGCCAGCAGCCAAGGGACAGGGGGCAATCAGCCCCAGCATTTT.

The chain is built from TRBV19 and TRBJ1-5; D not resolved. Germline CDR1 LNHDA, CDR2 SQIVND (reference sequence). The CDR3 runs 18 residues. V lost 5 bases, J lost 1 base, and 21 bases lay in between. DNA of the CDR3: TGTGCCAGTAGTGCGTTTGGGGTCGGGGAGGGAAGCAATCAGCCCCAGCATTTT. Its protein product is CASSAFGVGEGSNQPQHF. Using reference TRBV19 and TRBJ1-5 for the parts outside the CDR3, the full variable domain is DGGITQSPKYLFRKEGQNVTLSCEQNLNHDAMYWYRQDPGQGLRLIYYSQIVNDFQKGDIAEGYSVSREKKESFPLTVTSAQKNPTAFYLCASSAFGVGEGSNQPQHFGDGTRLSIL.